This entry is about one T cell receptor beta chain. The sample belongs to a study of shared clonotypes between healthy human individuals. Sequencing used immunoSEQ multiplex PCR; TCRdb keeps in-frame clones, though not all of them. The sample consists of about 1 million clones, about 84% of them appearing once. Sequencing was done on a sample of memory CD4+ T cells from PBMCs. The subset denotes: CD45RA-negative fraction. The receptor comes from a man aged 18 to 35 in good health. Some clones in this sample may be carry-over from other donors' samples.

CDR3: CASSDRGAKNIQYF. The CDR3 coding sequence is TGTGCCAGCAGCGACAGGGGGGCCAAAAACATTCAGTACTTC. This chain connects TRBV2 to TRBJ2-4; 9 bases map to TRBD1. The ends lost 6 bases at V and 1 base at J; junction bases unmatched: 1. The CDR3 extends over 14 amino acids. Germline CDR1 SNHLY, CDR2 FYNNEI.